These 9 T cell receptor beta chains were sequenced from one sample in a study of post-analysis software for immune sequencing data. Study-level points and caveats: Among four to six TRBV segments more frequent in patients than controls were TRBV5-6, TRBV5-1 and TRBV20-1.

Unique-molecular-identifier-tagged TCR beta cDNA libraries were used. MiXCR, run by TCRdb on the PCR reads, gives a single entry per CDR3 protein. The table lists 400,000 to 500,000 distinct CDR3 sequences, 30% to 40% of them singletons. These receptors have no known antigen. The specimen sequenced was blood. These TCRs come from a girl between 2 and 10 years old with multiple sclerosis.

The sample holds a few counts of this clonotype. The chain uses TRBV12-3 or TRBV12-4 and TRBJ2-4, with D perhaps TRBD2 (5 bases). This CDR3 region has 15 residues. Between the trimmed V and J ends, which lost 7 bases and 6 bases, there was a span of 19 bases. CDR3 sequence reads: CASKKTRASLNIQYF. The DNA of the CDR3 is TGTGCCAGCAAAAAGACGCGGGCTAGTCTAAACATTCAGTACTTC.

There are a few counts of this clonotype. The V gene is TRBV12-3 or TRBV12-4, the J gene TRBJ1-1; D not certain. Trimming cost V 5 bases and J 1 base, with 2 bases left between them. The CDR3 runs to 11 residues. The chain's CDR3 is CASSKNTEAFF. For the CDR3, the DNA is TGTGCCAGCAGTAAGAACACTGAAGCTTTCTTT.

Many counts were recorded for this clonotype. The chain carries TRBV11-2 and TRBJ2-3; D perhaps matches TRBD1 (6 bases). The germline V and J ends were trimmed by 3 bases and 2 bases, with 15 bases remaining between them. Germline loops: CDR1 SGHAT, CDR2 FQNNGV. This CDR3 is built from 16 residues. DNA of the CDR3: TGTGCCAGCAGCTTCAACCCAGGGGAACTCACAGATACGCAGTATTTT. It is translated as CASSFNPGELTDTQYF.

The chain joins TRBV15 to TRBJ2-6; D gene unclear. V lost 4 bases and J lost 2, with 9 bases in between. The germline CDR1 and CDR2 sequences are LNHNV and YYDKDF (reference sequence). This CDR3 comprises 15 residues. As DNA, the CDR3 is TGTGCCACCAGCAAATGGGCAGCTGGGGCCAACGTCCTGACTTTC. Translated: CATSKWAAGANVLTF.

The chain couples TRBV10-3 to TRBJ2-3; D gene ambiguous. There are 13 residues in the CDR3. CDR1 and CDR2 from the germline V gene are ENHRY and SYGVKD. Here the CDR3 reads CATRLPSTDTQYF. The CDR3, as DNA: TGTGCAACTCGCCTTCCTAGCACAGATACGCAGTATTTT.

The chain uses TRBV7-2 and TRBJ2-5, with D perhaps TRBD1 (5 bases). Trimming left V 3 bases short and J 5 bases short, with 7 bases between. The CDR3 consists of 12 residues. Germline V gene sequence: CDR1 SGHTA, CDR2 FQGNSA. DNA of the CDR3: TGTGCCAGCAGCTTCAGGGCCGAGACCCAGTACTTC. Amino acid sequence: CASSFRAETQYF. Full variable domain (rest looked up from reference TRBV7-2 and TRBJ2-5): GAGVSQSPSNKVTEKGKDVELRCDPISGHTALYWYRQSLGQGLEFLIYFQGNSAPDKSGLPSDRFSAERTGGSVSTLTIQRTQQEDSAVYLCASSFRAETQYFGPGTRLLVL.

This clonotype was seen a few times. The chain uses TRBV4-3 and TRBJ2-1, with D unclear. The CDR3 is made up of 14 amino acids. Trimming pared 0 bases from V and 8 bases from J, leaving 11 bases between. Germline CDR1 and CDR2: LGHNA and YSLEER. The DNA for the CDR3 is TGCGCCAGCAGCCAAGATCGCGTCGTCGATGAGCAGTTCTTC. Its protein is CASSQDRVVDEQFF.

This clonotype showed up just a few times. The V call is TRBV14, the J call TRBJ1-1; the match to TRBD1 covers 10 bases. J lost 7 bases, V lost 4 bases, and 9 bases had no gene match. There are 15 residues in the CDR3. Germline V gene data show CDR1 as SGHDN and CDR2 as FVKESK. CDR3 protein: CASSLLDRGGFEAFF. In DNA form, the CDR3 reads TGTGCCAGCAGCCTCCTGGACAGGGGGGGTTTTGAAGCTTTCTTT.

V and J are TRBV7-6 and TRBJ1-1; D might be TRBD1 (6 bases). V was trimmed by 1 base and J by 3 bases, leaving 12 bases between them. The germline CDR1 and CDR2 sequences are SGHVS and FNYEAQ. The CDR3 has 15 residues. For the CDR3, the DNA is TGTGCCAGCAGCTTAGAGGCAGGGGCCCACACTGAAGCTTTCTTT. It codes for CASSLEAGAHTEAFF.